The rows below give T cell receptor beta chains drawn from one sample of a study of metastatic and nonmetastatic thyroid tumors. Using MiXCR, TCRdb re-called clones from the PCR reads. The repertoire has over 15,000 clones, 24% of them found once; the top ten carry more than 10%. The sequenced sample consisted of tumor tissue. The receptors derive from a male donor with papillary thyroid cancer or a benign thyroid nodule (not recorded which). Some clones in this sample may be carry-over from other donors' samples. Both conserved end residues are part of each CDR3. Each record gives: J gene, V gene, CDR3 protein.

TRBJ1-1,TRBV5-1,CASSWAQMNTEASF
TRBJ2-7,TRBV27,CASSWGSEQYF
TRBJ1-2,TRBV20-1,CSASGQGNGYTF
TRBJ2-3,TRBV9,CASSVGGTGIRDTQYF
TRBJ2-7,TRBV6-2/TRBV6-3,CASNRGQNYEQYF
TRBJ2-1,TRBV19,CASSMGTGTHEQFF
TRBJ1-6,TRBV25-1,CASSQGTENSPLHF
TRBJ1-5,TRBV7-6,CASSLDAGARTNQPQHF
TRBJ2-1,TRBV28,CASSLGQGDYNEQFF
TRBJ2-3,TRBV6-4,CASSDSAGGSTDTHYF
TRBJ2-5,TRBV15,CATSETGRETQYF
TRBJ1-4,TRBV28,CASTSWATNEKLFF
TRBJ1-2,TRBV11-2,CASSPHGQAILFGYTF
TRBJ1-1,TRBV18,CASSVDRAEAFF
TRBJ2-3,TRBV5-1,CASNERGAADTQYF
TRBJ2-7,TRBV5-4,CASSLAGQGDEQYF
TRBJ2-2,TRBV24-1,CATSDLGRQNTGELFF
TRBJ2-7,TRBV20-1,CSAPLAGDSYEQYF
TRBJ1-6,TRBV6-2/TRBV6-3,CGTGDNSPLHF
TRBJ2-2,TRBV11-2,CASSLAAGPPGELFF
TRBJ2-7,TRBV7-9,CASSLGQIGEQYF
TRBJ2-7,TRBV12-3/TRBV12-4,CASSPHSGNEQYF